A single T cell receptor beta chain is shown here with its context. It has no known antigen specificity. No per-base quality is available; no much larger clone lies one base away. Preparation of the library involved the immunoSEQ multiplex PCR assay. TCRdb carries this immuneACCESS record with in-frame sequences only. Its versions omit some clonotypes, under half of them owing to an unresolved V gene in the studies checked, with the rest unexplained. A total of about 95,000 clones appear in this sample, about nine tenths of them only once. Roughly an eighth of the sample is held by the ten biggest clonotypes. A distance of 17 bases separates the germline ends of V and J, which lose 8 bases and 6 bases respectively. From cysteine to phenylalanine, the CDR3 is 15 amino acids long. The retained sequence is limited to the CDR3, 45 bases, with the frame set at the first base. According to the germline V gene, CDR1 reads SNHLY and CDR2 reads FYNNEI.

The sample is drawn from a study of control samples from healthy donors and cancer patients (dated by TCRdb to about 2020). The origin of this receptor is a woman in her 70s in good health. Sequencing input: blood. The rearrangement joined TRBV2 to TRBJ1-6, with TRBD1 as a weak D call on 5 bases. The CDR3 region: CASQHPGGANSPLHF. Read as DNA, the sequence is TGTGCCAGCCAACACCCGGGGGGTGCTAATTCACCCCTCCACTTT. When the CDR3 is completed using the reference TRBV2 and TRBJ1-6 genes on either side, the full variable domain is EPEVTQTPSHQVTQMGQEVILRCVPISNHLYFYWYRQILGQKVEFLVSFYNNEISEKSEIFDDQFSVERPDGSNFTLKIRSTKLEDSAMYFCASQHPGGANSPLHFGNGTRLTVT.